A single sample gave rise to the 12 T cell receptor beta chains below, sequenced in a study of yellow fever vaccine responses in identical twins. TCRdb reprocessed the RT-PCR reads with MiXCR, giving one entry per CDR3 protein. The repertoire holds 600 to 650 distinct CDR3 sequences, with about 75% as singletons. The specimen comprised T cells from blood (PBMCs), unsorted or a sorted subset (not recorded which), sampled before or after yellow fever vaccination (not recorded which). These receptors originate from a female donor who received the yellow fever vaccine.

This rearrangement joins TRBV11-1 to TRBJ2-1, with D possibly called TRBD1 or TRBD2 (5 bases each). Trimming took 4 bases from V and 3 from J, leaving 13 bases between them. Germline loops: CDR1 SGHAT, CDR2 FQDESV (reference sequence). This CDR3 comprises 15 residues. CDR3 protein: CASSSSGTSYNEQFF. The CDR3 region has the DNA TGTGCCAGCAGCTCCTCCGGGACCAGCTACAATGAGCAGTTCTTC.

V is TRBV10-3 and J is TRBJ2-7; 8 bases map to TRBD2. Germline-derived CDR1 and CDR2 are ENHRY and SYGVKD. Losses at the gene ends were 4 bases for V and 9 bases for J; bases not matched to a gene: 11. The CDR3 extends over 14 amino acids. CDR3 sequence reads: CAISVERGSGVQYF. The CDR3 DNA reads TGTGCCATCAGTGTCGAGCGGGGGAGCGGGGTGCAGTACTTC.

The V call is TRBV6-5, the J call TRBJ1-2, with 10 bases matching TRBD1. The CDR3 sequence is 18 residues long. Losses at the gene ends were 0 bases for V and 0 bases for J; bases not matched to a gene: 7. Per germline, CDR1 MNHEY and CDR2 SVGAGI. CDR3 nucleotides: TGTGCCAGCAGTTACTCGAGACAGGGGGCCTACTCTAACTATGGCTACACCTTC. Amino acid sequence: CASSYSRQGAYSNYGYTF.

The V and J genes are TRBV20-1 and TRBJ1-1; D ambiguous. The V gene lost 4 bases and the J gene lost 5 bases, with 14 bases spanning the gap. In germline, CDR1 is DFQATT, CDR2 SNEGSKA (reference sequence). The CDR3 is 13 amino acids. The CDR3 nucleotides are TGCAGTGCTACCGCGGGGTTTGGAACTGAAGCTTTCTTT. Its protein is CSATAGFGTEAFF.

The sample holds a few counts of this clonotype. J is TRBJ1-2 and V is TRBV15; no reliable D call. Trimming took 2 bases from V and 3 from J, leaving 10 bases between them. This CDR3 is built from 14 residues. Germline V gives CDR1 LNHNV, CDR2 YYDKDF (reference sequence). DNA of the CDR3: TGTGCCACCAGCAGAATAGGGCAGGACTATGGCTACACCTTC. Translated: CATSRIGQDYGYTF.

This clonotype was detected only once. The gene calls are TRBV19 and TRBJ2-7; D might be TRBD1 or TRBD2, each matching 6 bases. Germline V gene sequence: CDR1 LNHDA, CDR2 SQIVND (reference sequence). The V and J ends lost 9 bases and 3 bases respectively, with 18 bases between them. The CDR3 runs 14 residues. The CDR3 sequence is CASTDRFGGYEQYF. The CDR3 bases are TGTGCCAGCACTGACAGGTTCGGGGGCTACGAGCAGTACTTC.

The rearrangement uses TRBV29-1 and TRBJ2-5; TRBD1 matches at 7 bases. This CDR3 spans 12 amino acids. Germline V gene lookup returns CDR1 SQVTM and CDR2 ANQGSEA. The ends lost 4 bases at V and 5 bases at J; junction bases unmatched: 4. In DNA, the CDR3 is TGCAGCGTTGGACAGGGTACCGAGACCCAGTACTTC. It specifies CSVGQGTETQYF.

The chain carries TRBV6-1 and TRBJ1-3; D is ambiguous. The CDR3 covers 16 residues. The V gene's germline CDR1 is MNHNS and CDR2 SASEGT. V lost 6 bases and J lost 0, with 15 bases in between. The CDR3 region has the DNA TGTGCCAGCAGCATACATGACGGGGACTCTGGAAACACCATATATTTT. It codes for CASSIHDGDSGNTIYF.

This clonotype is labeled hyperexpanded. CDR3 residues: CASSLQGATQYF. Written as DNA, the CDR3 is TGTGCCAGCAGCTTACAGGGGGCTACGCAGTATTTT. The chain has TRBV11-3 and TRBJ2-3; 8 nucleotides agree with TRBD1. The CDR3 is 12 amino acids. The germline V gene encodes CDR1 SGHNT and CDR2 YENEEA. V shed 2 bases and J 8 bases; nucleotides not matched to a gene: 0. Together with reference TRBV11-3 and TRBJ2-3, the CDR3 gives the full variable domain: EAGVVQSPRYKIIEKKQPVAFWCNPISGHNTLYWYLQNLGQGPELLIRYENEEAVDDSQLPKDRFSAERLKGVDSTLKIQPAELGDSAVYLCASSLQGATQYFGPGTRLTVL.

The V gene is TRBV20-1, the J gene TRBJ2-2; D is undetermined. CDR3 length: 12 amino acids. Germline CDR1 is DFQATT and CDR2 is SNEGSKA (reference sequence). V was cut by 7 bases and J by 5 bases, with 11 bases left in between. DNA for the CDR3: TGCAGTGGATCCGTTGGGACCGGGGAGCTGTTTTTT. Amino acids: CSGSVGTGELFF.

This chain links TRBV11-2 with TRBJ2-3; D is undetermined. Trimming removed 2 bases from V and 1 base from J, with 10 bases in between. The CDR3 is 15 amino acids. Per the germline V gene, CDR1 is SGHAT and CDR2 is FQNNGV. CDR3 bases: TGTGCCAGCAGCTTAAGTGCCTCCGGCACAGATACGCAGTATTTT. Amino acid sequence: CASSLSASGTDTQYF.

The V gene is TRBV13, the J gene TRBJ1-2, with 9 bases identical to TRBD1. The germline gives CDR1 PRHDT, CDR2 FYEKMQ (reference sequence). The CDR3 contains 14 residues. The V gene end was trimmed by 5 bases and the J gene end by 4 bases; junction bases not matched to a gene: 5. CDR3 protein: CASSLEGQGYGYTF. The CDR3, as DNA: TGTGCCAGCAGCCTCGAGGGACAGGGCTATGGCTACACCTTC.